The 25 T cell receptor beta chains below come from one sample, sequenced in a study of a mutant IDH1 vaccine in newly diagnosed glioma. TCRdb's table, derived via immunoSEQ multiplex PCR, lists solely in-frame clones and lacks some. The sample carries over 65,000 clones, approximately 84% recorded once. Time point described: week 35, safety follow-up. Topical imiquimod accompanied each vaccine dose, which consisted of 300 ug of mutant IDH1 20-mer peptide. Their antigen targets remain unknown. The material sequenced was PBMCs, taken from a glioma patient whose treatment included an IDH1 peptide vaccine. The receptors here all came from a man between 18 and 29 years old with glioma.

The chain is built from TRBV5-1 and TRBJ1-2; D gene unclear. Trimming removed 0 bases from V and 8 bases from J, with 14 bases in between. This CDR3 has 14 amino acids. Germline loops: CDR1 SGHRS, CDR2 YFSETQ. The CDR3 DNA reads TGCGCCAGCAGCTTGGGAACCTCAGTGATAGGCTACACCTTC. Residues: CASSLGTSVIGYTF.

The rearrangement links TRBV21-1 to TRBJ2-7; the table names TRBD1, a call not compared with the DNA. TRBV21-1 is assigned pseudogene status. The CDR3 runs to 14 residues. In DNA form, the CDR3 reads TGTGCCAGCAGCAAAGTTGACAGGGTCTACGAGCAGTACTTC. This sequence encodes CASSKVDRVYEQYF.

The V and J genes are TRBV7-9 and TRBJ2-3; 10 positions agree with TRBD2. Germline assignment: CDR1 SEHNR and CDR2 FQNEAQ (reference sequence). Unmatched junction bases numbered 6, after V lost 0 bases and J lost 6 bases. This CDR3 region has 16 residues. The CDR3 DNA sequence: TGTGCCAGCAGCTTAGCCCTAGCGGGAGCAGGGGATACGCAGTATTTT. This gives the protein CASSLALAGAGDTQYF.

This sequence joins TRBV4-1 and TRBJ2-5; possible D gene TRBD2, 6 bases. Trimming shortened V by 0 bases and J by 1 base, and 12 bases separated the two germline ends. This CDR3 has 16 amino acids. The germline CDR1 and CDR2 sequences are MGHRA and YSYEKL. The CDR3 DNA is TGCGCCAGCAGCCAAGATCTGCCAGCGGGCCAAGAGACCCAGTACTTC. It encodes CASSQDLPAGQETQYF.

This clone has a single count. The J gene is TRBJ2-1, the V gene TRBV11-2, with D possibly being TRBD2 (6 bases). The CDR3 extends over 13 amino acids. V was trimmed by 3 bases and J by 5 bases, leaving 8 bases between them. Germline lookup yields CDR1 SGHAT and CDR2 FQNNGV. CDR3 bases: TGTGCCAGCAGCTTGGGCGGGGACAATGAGCAGTTCTTC. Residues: CASSLGGDNEQFF.

This CDR3 reads CASSLQAGGPRNEQFF. The CDR3 DNA reads as TGTGCCAGCAGCTTACAGGCGGGGGGGCCGAGGAATGAGCAGTTCTTC. The V gene is TRBV7-2, the J gene TRBJ2-1, with 9 bases lining up with TRBD2. This CDR3 contains 16 residues. Per germline, CDR1 SGHTA and CDR2 FQGNSA. The trim removed 2 bases at V and 7 bases at J, leaving 9 bases unmatched.

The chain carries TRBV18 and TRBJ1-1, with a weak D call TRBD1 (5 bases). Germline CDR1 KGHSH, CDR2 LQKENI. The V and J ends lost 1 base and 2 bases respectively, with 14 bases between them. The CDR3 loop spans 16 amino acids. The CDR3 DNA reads TGTGCCAGCTCACCACAGGAGGGACTTCGAAACACTGAAGCTTTCTTT. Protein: CASSPQEGLRNTEAFF.

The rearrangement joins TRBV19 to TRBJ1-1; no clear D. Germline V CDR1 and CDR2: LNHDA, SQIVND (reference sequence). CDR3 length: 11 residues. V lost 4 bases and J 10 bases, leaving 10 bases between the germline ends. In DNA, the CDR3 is TGTGCCAGTAGTAGTGACCCGGGAGCTTTCTTT. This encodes CASSSDPGAFF.

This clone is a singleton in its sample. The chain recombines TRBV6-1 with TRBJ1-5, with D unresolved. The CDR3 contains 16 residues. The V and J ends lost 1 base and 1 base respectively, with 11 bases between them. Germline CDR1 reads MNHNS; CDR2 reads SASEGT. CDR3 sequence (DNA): TGTGCCAGCAGTGAAGGAAGCCGTTTAAGCAATCAGCCCCAGCATTTT. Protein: CASSEGSRLSNQPQHF.

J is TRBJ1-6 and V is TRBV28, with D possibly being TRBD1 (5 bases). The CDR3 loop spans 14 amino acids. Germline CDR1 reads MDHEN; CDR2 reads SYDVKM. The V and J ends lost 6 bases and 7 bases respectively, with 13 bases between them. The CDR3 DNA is TGTGCCAGCAGCCCGGGACGCAGAAATTCACCCCTCCACTTT. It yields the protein CASSPGRRNSPLHF.

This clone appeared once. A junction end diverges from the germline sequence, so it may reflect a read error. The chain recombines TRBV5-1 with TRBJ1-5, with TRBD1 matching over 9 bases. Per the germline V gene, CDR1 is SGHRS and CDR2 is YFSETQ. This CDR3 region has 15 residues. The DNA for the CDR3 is TGTGCCAGCAGCCGTACAGGGGGCGACAATCAGCCCCAGCATTTT. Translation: CASSRTGGDNQPQHF.

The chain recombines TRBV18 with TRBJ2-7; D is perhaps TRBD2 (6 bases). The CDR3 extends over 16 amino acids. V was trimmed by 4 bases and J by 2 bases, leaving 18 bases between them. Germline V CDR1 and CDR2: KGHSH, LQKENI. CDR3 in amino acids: CASSQLGSAGTYEQYF. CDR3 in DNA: TGTGCCAGCTCACAACTCGGATCGGCGGGGACCTACGAGCAGTACTTC.

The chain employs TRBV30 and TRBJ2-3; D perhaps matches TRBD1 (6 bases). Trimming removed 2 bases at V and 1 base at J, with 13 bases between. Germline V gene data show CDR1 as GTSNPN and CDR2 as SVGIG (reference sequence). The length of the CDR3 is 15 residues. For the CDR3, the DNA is TGTGCCTGGAGTTTGGGGCCAGGGGGCACAGATACGCAGTATTTT. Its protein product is CAWSLGPGGTDTQYF.

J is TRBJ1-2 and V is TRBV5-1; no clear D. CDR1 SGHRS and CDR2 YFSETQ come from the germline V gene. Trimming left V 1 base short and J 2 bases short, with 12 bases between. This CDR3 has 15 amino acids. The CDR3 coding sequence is TGCGCCAGCAGCTTGAGGACCCAACGGAACTATGGCTACACCTTC. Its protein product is CASSLRTQRNYGYTF.

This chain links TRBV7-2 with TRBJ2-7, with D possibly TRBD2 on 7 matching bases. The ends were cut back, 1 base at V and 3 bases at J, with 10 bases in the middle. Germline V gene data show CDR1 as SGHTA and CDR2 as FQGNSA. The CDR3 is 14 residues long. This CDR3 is CASSLGRGGYEQYF. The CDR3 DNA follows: TGTGCCAGCAGCTTAGGAAGGGGGGGCTACGAGCAGTACTTC.

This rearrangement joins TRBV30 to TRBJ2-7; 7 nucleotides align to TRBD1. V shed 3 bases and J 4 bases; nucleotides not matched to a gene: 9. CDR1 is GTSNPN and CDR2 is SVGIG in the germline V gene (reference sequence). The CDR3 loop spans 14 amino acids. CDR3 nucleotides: TGTGCCTGGAGAGGACGGGACAGTTGGTACGAGCAGTACTTC. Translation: CAWRGRDSWYEQYF.

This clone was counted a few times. CDR3 residues: CASSQDSGAAIAAFF. Here the CDR3 DNA reads TGCGCCAGCAGCCAAGATTCAGGGGCAGCCATTGCAGCTTTCTTT. The rearrangement joins TRBV4-1 to TRBJ1-1; a possible D gene is TRBD1 (6 bases). Trimming cost V 0 bases and J 10 bases, with 18 bases left between them. Germline-derived CDR1 and CDR2 are MGHRA and YSYEKL. The CDR3 runs to 15 residues.

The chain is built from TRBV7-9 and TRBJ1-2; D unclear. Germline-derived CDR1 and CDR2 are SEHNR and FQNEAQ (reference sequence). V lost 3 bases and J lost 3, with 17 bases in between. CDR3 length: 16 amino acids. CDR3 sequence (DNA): TGTGCCAGCAGCTTTGAAGAAGGAAAAAGGGACTATGGCTACACCTTC. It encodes CASSFEEGKRDYGYTF.

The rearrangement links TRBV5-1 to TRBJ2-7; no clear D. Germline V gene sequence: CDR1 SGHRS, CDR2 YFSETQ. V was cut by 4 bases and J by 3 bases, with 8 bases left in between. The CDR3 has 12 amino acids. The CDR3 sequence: CASSRPNYEQYF. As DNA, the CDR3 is TGCGCCAGCAGCCGCCCGAACTACGAGCAGTACTTC.

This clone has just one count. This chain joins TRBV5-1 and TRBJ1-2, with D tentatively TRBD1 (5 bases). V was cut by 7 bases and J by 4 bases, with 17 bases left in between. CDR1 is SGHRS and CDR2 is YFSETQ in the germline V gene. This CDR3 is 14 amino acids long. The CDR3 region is CASGGTGPGYGYTF. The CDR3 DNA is TGCGCCAGCGGCGGGACTGGGCCTGGCTATGGCTACACCTTC.

The CDR3 reads CASSSEVVGSNEQFF. As DNA, the CDR3 is TGTGCCAGCAGCTCGGAGGTAGTGGGTAGCAATGAGCAGTTCTTC. This chain connects TRBV7-9 to TRBJ2-1, with D perhaps TRBD2 (5 bases). Germline CDR1 is SEHNR and CDR2 is FQNEAQ (reference sequence). V was pared by 4 bases and J by 6 bases, with 16 bases between. This CDR3 contains 15 residues.

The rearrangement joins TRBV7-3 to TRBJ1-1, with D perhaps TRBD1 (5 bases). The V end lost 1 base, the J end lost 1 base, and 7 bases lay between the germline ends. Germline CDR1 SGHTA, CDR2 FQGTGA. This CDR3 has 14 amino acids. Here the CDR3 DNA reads TGTGCCAGCAGCTTAAATGGGGGGAACACTGAAGCTTTCTTT. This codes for CASSLNGGNTEAFF.

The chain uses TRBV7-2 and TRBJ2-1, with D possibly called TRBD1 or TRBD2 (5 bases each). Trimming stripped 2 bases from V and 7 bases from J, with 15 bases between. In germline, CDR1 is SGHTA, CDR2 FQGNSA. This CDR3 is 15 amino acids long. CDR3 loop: CASSLTQDWGNEQFF. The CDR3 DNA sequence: TGTGCCAGCAGCTTAACGCAGGACTGGGGGAATGAGCAGTTCTTC.

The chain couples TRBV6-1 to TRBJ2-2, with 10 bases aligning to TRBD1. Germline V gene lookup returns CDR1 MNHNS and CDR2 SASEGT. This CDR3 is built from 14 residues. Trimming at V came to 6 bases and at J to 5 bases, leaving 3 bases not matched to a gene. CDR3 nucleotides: TGTGCCAGCAGCCGGGACAGGGGAACCGGGGAGCTGTTTTTT. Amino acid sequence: CASSRDRGTGELFF.

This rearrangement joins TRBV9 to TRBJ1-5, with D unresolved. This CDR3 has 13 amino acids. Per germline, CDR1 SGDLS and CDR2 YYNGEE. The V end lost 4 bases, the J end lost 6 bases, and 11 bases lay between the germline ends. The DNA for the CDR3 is TGTGCCAGCAGCCCCCACCATGGTCAGCCCCAGCATTTT. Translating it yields CASSPHHGQPQHF. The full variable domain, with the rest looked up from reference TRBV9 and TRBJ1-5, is DSGVTQTPKHLITATGQRVTLRCSPRSGDLSVYWYQQSLDQGLQFLIQYYNGEERAKGNILERFSAQQFPDLHSELNLSSLELGDSALYFCASSPHHGQPQHFGDGTRLSIL.